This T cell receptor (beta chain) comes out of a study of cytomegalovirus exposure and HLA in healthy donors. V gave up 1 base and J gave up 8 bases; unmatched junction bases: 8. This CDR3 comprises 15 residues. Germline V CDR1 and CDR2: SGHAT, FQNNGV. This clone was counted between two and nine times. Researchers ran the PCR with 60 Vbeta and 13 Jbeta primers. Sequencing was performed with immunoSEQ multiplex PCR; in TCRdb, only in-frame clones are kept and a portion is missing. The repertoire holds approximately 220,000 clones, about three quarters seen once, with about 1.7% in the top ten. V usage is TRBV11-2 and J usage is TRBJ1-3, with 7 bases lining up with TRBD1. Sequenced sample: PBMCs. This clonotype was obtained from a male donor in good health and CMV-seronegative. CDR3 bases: TGTGCCAGCAGCTTAGGTACCGGGACAGCCCACACCATATATTTT. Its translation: CASSLGTGTAHTIYF.